The sequence of this T cell receptor beta chain was determined in a study of blood T cell repertoires in COVID-19. V lost 5 bases to trimming and J lost 1 base; unmatched junction nucleotides: 5. This CDR3 region has 15 residues. Germline CDR1 reads MGHRA; CDR2 reads YSYEKL. Data came from immunoSEQ multiplex PCR; TCRdb stores just in-frame clones and leaves some out. This repertoire shows 90,000 to 120,000 clones, 88% found once; its top ten account for under 3%. The chain is built from TRBV4-1 and TRBJ2-3; TRBD1 matches at 8 bases. The receptor comes from a human donor in a cohort sampled during active COVID-19. Sequencing used peripheral blood. CDR3 amino acids: CASSLRGQGTDTQYF. In nucleotides, the CDR3 is TGCGCCAGCAGCTTACGGGGACAGGGCACAGATACGCAGTATTTT.